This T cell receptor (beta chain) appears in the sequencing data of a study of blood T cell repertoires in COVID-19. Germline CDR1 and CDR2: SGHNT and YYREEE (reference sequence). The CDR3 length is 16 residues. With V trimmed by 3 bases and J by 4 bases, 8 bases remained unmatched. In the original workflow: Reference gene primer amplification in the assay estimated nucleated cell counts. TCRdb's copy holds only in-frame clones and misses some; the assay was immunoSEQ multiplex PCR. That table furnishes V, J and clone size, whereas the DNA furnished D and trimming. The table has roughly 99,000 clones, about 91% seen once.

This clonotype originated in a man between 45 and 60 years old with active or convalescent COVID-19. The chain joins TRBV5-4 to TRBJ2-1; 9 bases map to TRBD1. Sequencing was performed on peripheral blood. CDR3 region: CASSSPGTGQYNEQFF. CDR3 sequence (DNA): TGTGCCAGCAGCTCGCCCGGGACAGGGCAGTACAATGAGCAGTTCTTC.